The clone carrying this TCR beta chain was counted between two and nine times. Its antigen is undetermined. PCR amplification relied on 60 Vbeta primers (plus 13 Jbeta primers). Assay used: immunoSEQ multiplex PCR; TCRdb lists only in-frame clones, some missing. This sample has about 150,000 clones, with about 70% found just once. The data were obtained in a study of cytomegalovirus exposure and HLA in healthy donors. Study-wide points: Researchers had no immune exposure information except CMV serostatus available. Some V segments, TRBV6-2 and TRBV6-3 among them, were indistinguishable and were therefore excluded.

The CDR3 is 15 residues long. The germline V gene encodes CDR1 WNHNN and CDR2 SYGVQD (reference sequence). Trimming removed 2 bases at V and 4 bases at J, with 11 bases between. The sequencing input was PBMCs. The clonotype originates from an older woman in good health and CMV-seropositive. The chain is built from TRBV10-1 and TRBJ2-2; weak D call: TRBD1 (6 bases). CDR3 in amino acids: CASSENRAGTGELFF. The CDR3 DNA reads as TGCGCCAGCAGTGAGAACAGGGCAGGCACCGGGGAGCTGTTTTTT.